The source of this TCR beta chain is a study of OX40 agonist ivuxolimab in advanced cancers. Study details: The treatment was a fully human IgG2 OX40 agonist, ivuxolimab. In this trial design, patients received ivuxolimab intravenously at 0.01 to 10 mg/kg every 2 weeks. A partial response was reached by three patients: one with hepatocellular carcinoma and two with cutaneous melanoma. Study-wide results and limits: On average, CD8+ T cells showed a greater number of expanded clones than CD4+.

Trimming left V 4 bases short and J 4 bases short, with 10 bases between. CDR1 is SGHDT and CDR2 is YYEEEE in the germline V gene. The CDR3 runs to 13 residues. Method: immunoSEQ multiplex PCR; TCRdb's copy keeps in-frame clones and lacks some. The profile covers roughly 80,000 clones, with over 85% appearing a single time and approximately 0.32% taken by the ten largest. Comment on this clone: Its matching antigen is unknown.

The V and J genes are TRBV5-6 and TRBJ2-3, with a possible D match to TRBD1 (6 bases). The sample here was CD4+ or CD8+ T cells sorted from blood, taken in a trial of the OX40 agonist ivuxolimab. The TCR comes from an adult with an advanced solid tumor such as melanoma, head and neck, liver or kidney cancer. Written as DNA, the CDR3 is TGTGCCAGCAGCACAGGGTTCTCAGATACGCAGTATTTT. Its translation is CASSTGFSDTQYF.